Below are 7 T cell receptor beta chains sequenced from a single sample in a study of cytomegalovirus exposure and HLA in healthy donors. Both 60 Vbeta primers and 13 Jbeta primers went into the PCR. Measured with immunoSEQ multiplex PCR; TCRdb has only the in-frame clones, and not every one. The sample includes approximately 140,000 clones, 65% to 80% seen only once; the top ten take 10% to 15%. Sequenced sample: PBMCs. The receptors originated from a man in his forties or fifties in good health and CMV-seropositive.

By share, this clone ranks as medium-sized. V is TRBV6-6 and J is TRBJ1-1; D is unresolved. Trimming removed 0 bases from V and 0 bases from J, with 5 bases in between. The CDR3 extends over 14 amino acids. Germline V gene data show CDR1 as MNHNY and CDR2 as SVGAGI (reference sequence). CDR3 DNA: TGTGCCAGCAGTTACTCGGCCCTGAACACTGAAGCTTTCTTT. Translation gives CASSYSALNTEAFF.

This clone was seen just once. The junction shows a germline mismatch at one end, possibly a read error. The chain recombines TRBV7-8 with TRBJ2-4; D may be TRBD1 (5 bases). The germline V gene has CDR1 SGHVS and CDR2 FQNEAQ. The CDR3 has 14 amino acids. As DNA, the CDR3 is TGTGCCAGCAGCTTAAGGGGTACCAAAAACATTCCGTACTTC. Amino acid sequence: CASSLRGTKNIPYF.

V is TRBV6-5 and J is TRBJ1-5; possible D gene TRBD1, 6 bases. This CDR3 has 14 amino acids. Germline CDR1 is MNHEY and CDR2 is SVGAGI. Between the trimmed V and J ends, which lost 6 bases and 3 bases, there was a span of 12 bases. CDR3 loop: CASRSDRLNQPQHF. The CDR3 DNA follows: TGTGCCAGCAGGTCTGACAGGCTCAATCAGCCCCAGCATTTT.

The rearrangement uses TRBV4-3 and TRBJ2-5; 7 nucleotides align to TRBD1. Matching the DNA end better, TRBJ2-7 makes the J call doubtful. This CDR3 is built from 15 residues. Per the germline V gene, CDR1 is LGHNA and CDR2 is YSLEER. CDR3 DNA: TGCGCCAGCAGCCACAGACCGGGACAGCTATACGAGCAGTACTTC. Translation: CASSHRPGQLYEQYF.

This chain uses TRBV28 with TRBJ2-7; 10 bases agree with TRBD1. CDR1 is MDHEN, CDR2 SYDVKM, per germline. CDR3 length equals 13 residues. V trimming: 6 bases; J trimming: 5 bases; junction bases outside the gene matches: 4. DNA of the CDR3: TGTGCCAGCAGGAGACAGGGGGCCCACGAGCAGTACTTC. Amino acids: CASRRQGAHEQYF. Filled out from reference TRBV28 and TRBJ2-7, the complete variable domain reads DVKVTQSSRYLVKRTGEKVFLECVQDMDHENMFWYRQDPGLGLRLIYFSYDVKMKEKGDIPEGYSVSREKKERFSLILESASTNQTSMYLCASRRQGAHEQYFGPGTRLTVT.

Only one count was recorded for this clone. The V gene is TRBV7-9, the J gene TRBJ2-7; no clear D gene. This CDR3 has 12 residues. Germline V gives CDR1 SEHNR, CDR2 FQNEAQ (reference sequence). Trimming left V 4 bases short and J 5 bases short, with 9 bases between. The CDR3 sequence is CASSSLSHEQYF. Written as DNA, the CDR3 is TGTGCCAGCAGCTCCCTGTCCCACGAGCAGTACTTC.

V and J are TRBV11-2 and TRBJ2-1, with D possibly being TRBD2 (6 bases). The V gene's germline CDR1 is SGHAT and CDR2 FQNNGV. CDR3 size: 14 residues. The V end lost 4 bases, the J end lost 7 bases, and 14 bases lay between the germline ends. CDR3 in amino acids: CASSSGEAINEQFF. The DNA for the CDR3 is TGTGCCAGCAGCTCCGGGGAGGCAATTAATGAGCAGTTCTTC.